The 20 T cell receptor beta chains presented below share a single source sample, sequenced in a study of cytomegalovirus exposure and HLA in healthy donors. Primers: 60 Vbeta forward and 13 Jbeta reverse. Using immunoSEQ multiplex PCR, the repertoire was profiled, and TCRdb retains in-frame clones only, with some absent. The sample holds 150,000 to 200,000 clones; 86% are singletons and the top ten take approximately 2%. Specimen: PBMCs. The receptors originated from a woman between 18 and 29 years old in good health and CMV-seronegative.

The chain recombines TRBV27 with TRBJ2-7; unclear D gene. V lost 5 bases, J lost 6 bases, and 14 bases lay in between. The germline V gene has CDR1 MNHEY and CDR2 SMNVEV (reference sequence). This CDR3 region has 13 residues. CDR3 sequence: CASSNGLSSEQYF. In nucleotides, the CDR3 is TGTGCCAGCAGTAACGGTCTAAGCTCCGAGCAGTACTTC.

The chain combines TRBV5-1 with TRBJ1-4; D not certain. V lost 7 bases and J 5 bases, leaving 12 bases between the germline ends. This CDR3 comprises 13 residues. From germline, CDR1 is SGHRS and CDR2 YFSETQ. The CDR3 DNA sequence: TGCGCCAGCCAACTAGGCCAGAATGAAAAACTGTTTTTT. It codes for CASQLGQNEKLFF.

The J gene is TRBJ2-3, the V gene TRBV6-1; a possible D gene is TRBD1 (6 bases). V was shortened by 4 bases and J by 0 bases, with 11 bases between the two germline ends. This CDR3 comprises 15 residues. Germline CDR1 and CDR2: MNHNS and SASEGT. The CDR3 here is CASSAQGPSTDTQYF. The CDR3 DNA is TGTGCCAGCAGTGCACAGGGACCCAGCACAGATACGCAGTATTTT.

The chain employs TRBV5-1 and TRBJ2-3, with D perhaps matching TRBD2 (5 bases). Trimming cost V 4 bases and J 2 bases, with 11 bases left between them. The CDR3 length is 14 residues. From germline, CDR1 is SGHRS and CDR2 YFSETQ. The CDR3 region has the DNA TGCGCCAGCAGCCCCCGCGGGCACACAGATACGCAGTATTTT. Translating it yields CASSPRGHTDTQYF.

The V and J genes are TRBV5-1 and TRBJ1-4, with a tentative D call TRBD1 (6 bases). Per germline, CDR1 SGHRS and CDR2 YFSETQ. This CDR3 region has 15 residues. V shed 1 base and J shed 8 bases, with 15 bases lying between them. CDR3 region: CASSLNPGADEKLFF. As DNA, the CDR3 is TGCGCCAGCAGCTTGAATCCAGGGGCGGACGAAAAACTGTTTTTT.

For the CDR3, the DNA is TGTGCCAGCAGCGTAGCGGGAGGGGCGGATACGCAGTATTTT. This translates into CASSVAGGADTQYF. The chain recombines TRBV9 with TRBJ2-3, with TRBD2 matching over 8 bases. This CDR3 is built from 14 residues. V lost 0 bases to trimming and J lost 6 bases; unmatched junction nucleotides: 3. Germline values: CDR1 SGDLS, CDR2 YYNGEE.

This clone was seen a few times. The chain links TRBV5-6 to TRBJ2-7; D might be TRBD1 (6 bases). This CDR3 is 16 amino acids long. Germline lookup yields CDR1 SGHDT and CDR2 YYEEEE. V lost 0 bases and J 0 bases, leaving 13 bases between the germline ends. The CDR3 here is CASSLGDGGYSYEQYF. The CDR3 DNA is TGTGCCAGCAGCTTGGGGGATGGGGGCTACTCCTACGAGCAGTACTTC.

To note about this clone: This sample includes further DNA sequences coding for the same CDR3. This sequence joins TRBV30 and TRBJ2-7; tentatively, D is TRBD2 (7 bases). V dropped 0 bases and J dropped 3 bases, with 12 bases sitting between them. Germline V gene data show CDR1 as GTSNPN and CDR2 as SVGIG (reference sequence). The CDR3 runs 14 residues. In DNA, the CDR3 is TGTGCCTGGAGTGTATCGGGGGGCGGCTACGAGCAGTACTTC. Amino acid sequence: CAWSVSGGGYEQYF. Supplemented by reference TRBV30 and TRBJ2-7, the full variable domain reads SQTIHQWPATLVQPVGSPLSLECTVEGTSNPNLYWYRQAAGRGLQLLFYSVGIGQISSEVPQNLSASRPQDRQFILSSKKLLLSDSGFYLCAWSVSGGGYEQYFGPGTRLTVT.

The rearrangement links TRBV7-9 to TRBJ2-1; TRBD2 agrees at 7 bases. Per the germline V gene, CDR1 is SEHNR and CDR2 is FQNEAQ (reference sequence). Trimming at V came to 5 bases and at J to 7 bases, leaving 8 bases not matched to a gene. This CDR3 is 14 amino acids long. CDR3 protein: CASSPEGGPNEQFF. CDR3 coding DNA: TGTGCCAGCAGCCCAGAGGGAGGGCCGAATGAGCAGTTCTTC.

This rearrangement joins TRBV28 to TRBJ2-6, with D possibly TRBD1 on 6 matching bases. There are 16 residues in the CDR3. Looked up from germline, CDR1 is MDHEN and CDR2 is SYDVKM. Trimming removed 4 bases at V and 0 bases at J, with 10 bases between. The CDR3 reads CASSSLQGSGANVLTF. Here the CDR3 DNA reads TGTGCCAGCAGTTCATTACAGGGCTCTGGGGCCAACGTCCTGACTTTC.

This chain joins TRBV5-1 and TRBJ2-2; 11 bases align to TRBD2. The CDR3 covers 15 residues. Germline V CDR1 and CDR2: SGHRS, YFSETQ. Losses at the gene ends were 4 bases for V and 4 bases for J; bases not matched to a gene: 3. For the CDR3, the DNA is TGCGCCAGCAGCATTAGCGGGGGGGCCACCGGGGAGCTGTTTTTT. This translates into CASSISGGATGELFF.

The chain uses TRBV6-1 and TRBJ2-7; 9 bases are a match to TRBD2. The CDR3 has 12 residues. Germline V gives CDR1 MNHNS, CDR2 SASEGT. The ends lost 8 bases at V and 7 bases at J; junction bases unmatched: 6. The CDR3 bases are TGTGCCAGCGGGCTAGCGGGATGGGAGCAGTACTTC. Its translation: CASGLAGWEQYF.

The rearrangement joins TRBV7-9 to TRBJ2-2; D possibly corresponds to TRBD2 (5 bases). This CDR3 region has 13 residues. V shed 5 bases and J shed 6 bases, with 10 bases lying between them. The germline gives CDR1 SEHNR, CDR2 FQNEAQ (reference sequence). The CDR3 spells CASSPKRSGELFF. The CDR3 DNA reads as TGTGCCAGCAGCCCCAAGCGGTCCGGGGAGCTGTTTTTT. The full variable domain, rest sourced from reference TRBV7-9 and TRBJ2-2, is DTGVSQNPRHKITKRGQNVTFRCDPISEHNRLYWYRQTLGQGPEFLTYFQNEAQLEKSRLLSDRFSAERPKGSFSTLEIQRTEQGDSAMYLCASSPKRSGELFFGEGSRLTVL.

The J gene is TRBJ1-6, the V gene TRBV4-1; weak D call: TRBD1 (6 bases). Trimming left V 2 bases short and J 3 bases short, with 17 bases between. CDR1 and CDR2 (germline): MGHRA, YSYEKL. CDR3 length equals 18 residues. The CDR3, as DNA: TGCGCCAGCAGCCAATTCCAACTCGGACAGATCTATAATTCACCCCTCCACTTT. Its translation: CASSQFQLGQIYNSPLHF.

This chain connects TRBV2 to TRBJ1-5; possibly TRBD1 for D (5 bases). Germline CDR1 SNHLY, CDR2 FYNNEI. V was cut by 8 bases and J by 6 bases, with 14 bases left in between. The CDR3 sequence is 13 residues long. The CDR3 sequence is CASHPAGSQPQHF. The DNA of the CDR3 is TGTGCCAGCCACCCGGCAGGGTCTCAGCCCCAGCATTTT.

The CDR3 nucleotides are TGTGCCAGCAGCTCGGGACAGGGGGTCCAAGAGACCCAGTACTTC. Amino acid sequence: CASSSGQGVQETQYF. The genes are TRBV7-6 and TRBJ2-5, with 11 bases aligning to TRBD1. Looked up from germline, CDR1 is SGHVS and CDR2 is FNYEAQ. The CDR3 loop spans 15 amino acids. The V gene end was trimmed by 4 bases and the J gene end by 1 base; junction bases not matched to a gene: 2.

The chain combines TRBV30 with TRBJ1-5; D may be TRBD1 (5 bases). The CDR3 length is 15 residues. Germline CDR1 and CDR2: GTSNPN and SVGIG (reference sequence). Trimming left V 3 bases short and J 6 bases short, with 18 bases between. The CDR3 DNA is TGTGCCTGGAGCCCTGGCAGGGCTTTAGCTCAGCCCCAGCATTTT. Its protein product is CAWSPGRALAQPQHF.

V and J are TRBV7-9 and TRBJ1-4; TRBD1 is a possible D gene (5 bases). Trimming removed 3 bases from V and 7 bases from J, with 12 bases in between. The CDR3 length is 14 residues. Germline values: CDR1 SEHNR, CDR2 FQNEAQ (reference sequence). CDR3 DNA: TGTGCCAGCAGCTTCGGGGGAGGCGGTGAAAAACTGTTTTTT. Translation: CASSFGGGGEKLFF.

The chain links TRBV29-1 to TRBJ2-3, with 10 bases aligning to TRBD1. Germline CDR1 reads SQVTM; CDR2 reads ANQGSEA. The V and J ends lost 6 bases and 2 bases, in that order; junction bases with no gene match: 5. The CDR3 totals 14 residues. CDR3 residues: CSVTGGVDTDTQYF. The CDR3 coding sequence is TGCAGCGTGACAGGGGGCGTTGACACAGATACGCAGTATTTT.

V and J are TRBV7-9 and TRBJ2-1; 10 nucleotides agree with TRBD1. V shed 4 bases, J shed 4 bases, and the junction held 10 bases outside the gene matches. Germline CDR1 is SEHNR and CDR2 is FQNEAQ (reference sequence). The CDR3 sequence is 17 residues long. This CDR3 reads CASSSPQGQGRYNEQFF. CDR3 DNA sequence: TGTGCCAGCAGCTCACCACAGGGACAGGGGAGGTACAATGAGCAGTTCTTC.